A selection of T cell receptor beta chains follows, all from one sample in a study of human T cells and chemical hapten exposure. TCRdb reprocessed the RACE reads with MiXCR, giving one entry per CDR3 protein. The sample shows over 300,000 distinct CDR3 sequences, approximately 5% of them seen only once. The sequences come from whole blood, collected in connection with sensitization to the hapten diphenylcyclopropenone (DPC). These receptor sequences come from a woman aged 45-65 years with alopecia areata. Some clones in this sample may be carry-over from other donors' samples. The CDR3 runs from the conserved cysteine through the conserved F or W. Each record gives: D gene, clone size, J gene, V gene, CDR3 protein, CDR3 DNA. A D gene is named only where the DNA matches it firmly. Size values are once, few and many counts, or a class for expanded clones, and some rows have none.

>TRBD1|many|TRBJ2-1|TRBV11-2
CASSFIGGRQGAIGYNEQFF
TGTGCCAGCAGCTTCATAGGAGGTCGACAGGGGGCGATTGGATACAATGAGCAGTTCTTC
>-|few|TRBJ2-7|TRBV20-1
CSARSEQYF
TGCAGTGCTAGATCAGAGCAGTACTTC
>-|many|TRBJ2-1|TRBV4-1
CASSPPTGKGEQFF
TGCGCCAGCAGCCCGCCCACAGGGAAGGGTGAGCAGTTCTTC
>TRBD2|-|TRBJ2-5|TRBV7-9
CASSLSASGEETQYF
TGTGCCAGCAGCTTGTCGGCTAGCGGGGAAGAGACCCAGTACTTC
>TRBD2|many|TRBJ2-1|TRBV4-3
CASSQEGGLAGANEQFF
TGCGCCAGCAGCCAAGAAGGGGGACTAGCGGGAGCCAATGAGCAGTTCTTC
>-|many|TRBJ1-2|TRBV12-3/TRBV12-4
CASSSGIYGYTF
TGTGCCAGCAGTTCGGGGATCTATGGCTACACCTTC
>-|many|TRBJ2-3|TRBV24-1
CATSAPSGTQYF
TGTGCCACCAGTGCCCCCTCCGGGACGCAGTATTTT
>-|many|TRBJ1-2|TRBV7-6
CASPRDKFYGYTF
TGTGCCAGTCCCCGGGACAAGTTCTATGGCTACACCTTC
>-|many|TRBJ2-5|TRBV28
CASSPPAVQETQYF
TGTGCCAGCAGCCCCCCGGCAGTCCAAGAGACCCAGTACTTC
>-|many|TRBJ2-2|TRBV28
CASSFGSNTGELFF
TGTGCCAGCAGTTTCGGCTCGAACACCGGGGAGCTGTTTTTT
>TRBD2|many|TRBJ2-1|TRBV20-1
CSAFGLAGGIEQFF
TGCAGTGCTTTTGGACTAGCGGGGGGAATCGAGCAGTTCTTC
>TRBD2|many|TRBJ2-3|TRBV5-1
CASNRIGPRAGGDTQYF
TGCGCCAGCAACCGGATCGGTCCTCGAGCGGGAGGTGATACGCAGTATTTT
>TRBD1|-|TRBJ2-7|TRBV6-1
CASSAGTGSVEQYF
TGTGCCAGCAGCGCCGGGACAGGGTCGGTCGAGCAGTACTTC
>TRBD2|-|TRBJ2-7|TRBV27
CASSLKREVYEQYF
TGTGCCAGCAGTTTAAAGCGGGAGGTCTACGAGCAGTACTTC
>-|few|TRBJ1-2|TRBV29-1
CSVEAGTLYGYTF
TGCAGCGTTGAAGCTGGGACGTTATATGGCTACACCTTC
>-|many|TRBJ1-3|TRBV9
CASSPFLSGNTIYF
TGTGCCAGCAGCCCCTTCCTCTCTGGAAACACCATATATTTT
>-|-|TRBJ1-5|TRBV2
CASRGYDSNQPQHF
TGTGCCAGCAGGGGGTATGATAGCAATCAGCCCCAGCATTTT
>-|few|TRBJ1-4|TRBV29-1
CSVGASGREKLFF
TGCAGCGTTGGAGCTTCCGGGAGAGAAAAACTGTTTTTT
>-|-|TRBJ1-4|TRBV12-3/TRBV12-4
CASSPPQGNEKLFF
TGTGCCAGCAGTCCACCCCAGGGTAATGAAAAACTGTTTTTT
>TRBD1|-|TRBJ2-7|TRBV28
CASSSPPGQGLGQYF
TGTGCCAGCAGTTCTCCCCCGGGACAGGGGTTAGGGCAGTACTTC
>-|few|TRBJ2-2|TRBV7-2
CASSPGGAGTGELFF
TGTGCCAGCAGCCCAGGGGGGGCCGGCACCGGGGAGCTGTTTTTT
>TRBD1|few|TRBJ1-5|TRBV30
CARTGRLYSNQPQHF
TGTGCCCGGACAGGGAGGCTTTATAGCAATCAGCCCCAGCATTTT
>-|many|TRBJ2-7|TRBV29-1
CSVEAASYEQYF
TGCAGCGTTGAAGCTGCTTCCTACGAGCAGTACTTC
>TRBD1|few|TRBJ2-7|TRBV2
CASAGTGSGEQYF
TGTGCCAGTGCCGGGACAGGTTCAGGCGAGCAGTACTTC
>TRBD2|many|TRBJ2-7|TRBV5-1
CASSFAGGRGYEQYF
TGCGCCAGCAGCTTTGCGGGAGGGAGAGGGTACGAGCAGTACTTC
>-|many|TRBJ1-5|TRBV4-3
CASSLSPGNQPQHF
TGCGCCAGCAGCCTTTCCCCGGGCAATCAGCCCCAGCATTTT
>-|few|TRBJ1-1|TRBV28
CASRPQVPGMNTEAFF
TGTGCCAGCAGGCCGCAGGTCCCGGGGATGAACACTGAAGCTTTCTTT
>TRBD2|-|TRBJ2-2|TRBV29-1
CSVVVSGGLNTGELFF
TGCAGCGTTGTTGTTAGCGGGGGCCTGAACACCGGGGAGCTGTTTTTT
>TRBD2|many|TRBJ2-2|TRBV7-2
CASRGSGAVTGELFF
TGTGCCAGCAGAGGGAGCGGGGCGGTTACCGGGGAGCTGTTTTTT
>TRBD2|-|TRBJ2-3|TRBV12-3/TRBV12-4
CASSFGGAGDTQYF
TGTGCCAGCAGTTTCGGGGGGGCTGGTGATACGCAGTATTTT
>TRBD1|few|TRBJ2-2|TRBV20-1
CSASRGRLNTGELFF
TGCAGTGCTAGCAGGGGGCGGCTGAACACCGGGGAGCTGTTTTTT
>-|many|TRBJ1-4|TRBV6-1
CASRIGGANEKLFF
TGTGCCAGCAGAATAGGGGGGGCTAATGAAAAACTGTTTTTT
>TRBD2|many|TRBJ2-7|TRBV10-3
CAISLKTSGRASEQYF
TGTGCCATCAGCCTTAAGACTAGCGGGAGGGCCTCCGAGCAGTACTTC
>TRBD2|many|TRBJ2-3|TRBV29-1
CSVISGSGTDTQYF
TGCAGCGTTATTAGCGGGAGTGGCACAGATACGCAGTATTTT
>-|-|TRBJ2-3|TRBV2
CASGEADTQYF
TGTGCCTCAGGGGAGGCAGATACGCAGTATTTT